This T cell receptor beta chain was obtained from a study of T cell repertoires in ileal Crohn's disease. Measured with immunoSEQ multiplex PCR; TCRdb has only the in-frame clones, and not every one. Among about 17,000 clones listed, about 55% were seen once. This clone occurred once. V lost 1 base and J lost 2; bases outside the gene matches: 9. The germline CDR1 and CDR2 sequences are SGHNT and YYREEE (reference sequence). The CDR3 has 18 residues. The V gene is TRBV5-4, the J gene TRBJ2-5; 12 bases are shared with TRBD2. The source of this sequence is an adult with Crohn's disease. The sequenced sample consisted of ileal tissue. The DNA of the CDR3 is TGTGCCAGCAGCTTGCTGAGACTAGCGGGAGCGGGGCAAGAGACCCAGTACTTC. Its translation: CASSLLRLAGAGQETQYF.